One sample yielded the 20 T cell receptor beta chains listed below, sequenced in a study of technical replicates of blood from several donors. Sequencing was performed with immunoSEQ multiplex PCR; in TCRdb, only in-frame clones are kept and a portion is missing. Here the sample spans around 93,000 clones, roughly 95% being singletons. The sequenced material came from T cells isolated from PBMCs. The receptors here all came from a human donor in good health.

The V call is TRBV7-3, the J call TRBJ2-7; D is possibly TRBD2 (5 bases). This CDR3 comprises 14 residues. The germline gives CDR1 SGHTA, CDR2 FQGTGA. The V gene lost 3 bases and the J gene lost 0 bases, with 9 bases spanning the gap. This CDR3 reads CASSFSADSYEQYF. The CDR3 DNA reads TGTGCCAGCAGCTTTAGCGCAGACTCCTACGAGCAGTACTTC.

The genes are TRBV11-3 and TRBJ2-1, with D maybe TRBD1 (5 bases). The CDR3 has 14 amino acids. The germline V gene encodes CDR1 SGHNT and CDR2 YENEEA. Trimming cost V 1 base and J 7 bases, with 11 bases left between them. The CDR3 loop reads CASSLGAGRNEQFF. CDR3 sequence (DNA): TGTGCCAGCAGCTTAGGGGCAGGGCGTAATGAGCAGTTCTTC.

This rearrangement joins TRBV27 to TRBJ2-7, with TRBD1 matching over 8 bases. The germline CDR1 and CDR2 sequences are MNHEY and SMNVEV (reference sequence). V trimming: 3 bases; J trimming: 2 bases; junction bases outside the gene matches: 6. The CDR3 contains 15 residues. The CDR3 sequence is CASSLWTGKTYEQYF. The CDR3, as DNA: TGTGCCAGCAGTTTGTGGACAGGGAAAACCTACGAGCAGTACTTC.

This clone was seen more than once but under ten times. Written as DNA, the CDR3 is TGTGCCACCAGCAGAGATAAGGAGACCGGGGAGCTGTTTTTT. Protein sequence: CATSRDKETGELFF. The rearrangement joins TRBV15 to TRBJ2-2; D uncertain. With 0 bases removed from V and 5 bases from J, the gap between germline ends came to 7 bases. Germline-derived CDR1 and CDR2 are LNHNV and YYDKDF (reference sequence). CDR3 length: 14 amino acids.

The chain joins TRBV9 to TRBJ1-4; D is unclear. Germline CDR1 SGDLS, CDR2 YYNGEE. Between the trimmed V and J ends, which lost 4 bases and 8 bases, there was a span of 15 bases. This CDR3 contains 14 residues. CDR3 residues: CASSLTPAVEKLFF. CDR3 sequence (DNA): TGTGCCAGCAGCCTGACCCCTGCGGTCGAAAAACTGTTTTTT. Full variable domain (outside the CDR3, taken from reference TRBV9 and TRBJ1-4): DSGVTQTPKHLITATGQRVTLRCSPRSGDLSVYWYQQSLDQGLQFLIQYYNGEERAKGNILERFSAQQFPDLHSELNLSSLELGDSALYFCASSLTPAVEKLFFGSGTQLSVL.

V is TRBV20-1 and J is TRBJ1-2; the D gene is possibly TRBD1 (5 bases). CDR3 length equals 11 residues. Germline loops: CDR1 DFQATT, CDR2 SNEGSKA (reference sequence). V lost 7 bases, J lost 2 bases, and 8 bases lay in between. Written as DNA, the CDR3 is TGCAGTGTGTCAGGGAACTATGGCTACACCTTC. Translated, it gives CSVSGNYGYTF.

This chain uses TRBV4-2 with TRBJ2-5; weak D call: TRBD1 (5 bases). V lost 1 base to trimming and J lost 3 bases, with 18 bases between them. This CDR3 comprises 17 residues. Germline assignment: CDR1 LGHNA and CDR2 YNFKEQ. The CDR3 region is CASSQGQGNWAEETQYF. CDR3 nucleotide sequence: TGTGCCAGCAGCCAAGGGCAGGGAAATTGGGCAGAAGAGACCCAGTACTTC.

The gene calls are TRBV5-5 and TRBJ2-1, with TRBD2 identical over 10 bases. CDR1 is SGHKS and CDR2 is YYEKEE in the germline V gene (reference sequence). The CDR3 extends over 15 amino acids. Trimming at V came to 4 bases and at J to 4 bases, leaving 5 bases not matched to a gene. This CDR3 is CASSVLAGEYNEQFF. The CDR3 DNA reads TGTGCCAGCAGCGTGCTAGCGGGAGAATACAATGAGCAGTTCTTC.

The rearrangement links TRBV5-1 to TRBJ2-7, with 8 bases aligning to TRBD2. CDR3 length: 15 residues. The junction had 7 bases not matched to a gene; V was cut back by 2 bases and J by 3 bases. The germline gives CDR1 SGHRS, CDR2 YFSETQ. The CDR3: CASSFGAGVLYEQYF. CDR3 DNA sequence: TGCGCCAGCAGCTTTGGAGCGGGAGTGCTCTACGAGCAGTACTTC.

This sequence joins TRBV5-4 and TRBJ2-3; D is perhaps TRBD2 (5 bases). V lost 4 bases to trimming and J lost 8 bases, with 11 bases between them. The CDR3 contains 12 residues. The germline gives CDR1 SGHNT, CDR2 YYREEE (reference sequence). CDR3: CASSRGEGTQYF. In DNA form, the CDR3 reads TGTGCCAGCAGCCGAGGTGAGGGTACGCAGTATTTT.

The chain couples TRBV6-6 to TRBJ1-2; no firm D call. Germline loops: CDR1 MNHNY, CDR2 SVGAGI (reference sequence). Trimming pared 5 bases from V and 2 bases from J, leaving 9 bases between. The CDR3 covers 13 residues. In DNA form, the CDR3 reads TGTGCCAGCAGTCCACAGCCCAACTATGGCTACACCTTC. It translates to CASSPQPNYGYTF.

The chain employs TRBV19 and TRBJ2-3; 11 nucleotides agree with TRBD2. CDR1 LNHDA and CDR2 SQIVND come from the germline V gene (reference sequence). The CDR3 is made up of 15 amino acids. V shed 7 bases, J shed 0 bases, and the junction held 3 bases outside the gene matches. The CDR3 region has the DNA TGTGCCAGTACGGGGACTAGCGGTAGCACAGATACGCAGTATTTT. Its translation is CASTGTSGSTDTQYF.

The V and J genes are TRBV19 and TRBJ1-5; TRBD1 aligns across 7 bases. V gave up 4 bases and J gave up 0 bases; unmatched junction bases: 6. This CDR3 is 16 amino acids long. Germline CDR1 is LNHDA and CDR2 is SQIVND (reference sequence). The CDR3 protein is CASSTQGTYSNQPQHF. The CDR3 DNA follows: TGTGCCAGTAGTACACAGGGGACATATAGCAATCAGCCCCAGCATTTT.

V is TRBV27 and J is TRBJ2-7, with 8 bases fitting TRBD2. CDR1 is MNHEY, CDR2 SMNVEV, per germline (reference sequence). The CDR3 spans 19 residues. V was pared by 6 bases and J by 4 bases, with 23 bases of the junction left unmatched. The CDR3 region is CASSPRDYSGMRGAYEQYF. CDR3 bases: TGTGCCAGCAGCCCTAGGGACTATAGCGGGATGAGGGGAGCGTACGAGCAGTACTTC.

The V gene is TRBV5-6, the J gene TRBJ1-3; maybe TRBD1 (6 bases). V was shortened by 3 bases and J by 3 bases, with 13 bases between the two germline ends. The CDR3 is 15 residues long. The germline V gene encodes CDR1 SGHDT and CDR2 YYEEEE. The DNA of the CDR3 is TGTGCCAGCAGCTACCAAACAGGGATTGGAAACACCATATATTTT. Its protein is CASSYQTGIGNTIYF. Combining the CDR3 with reference TRBV5-6 and TRBJ1-3 gives the whole variable domain DAGVTQSPTHLIKTRGQQVTLRCSPKSGHDTVSWYQQALGQGPQFIFQYYEEEERQRGNFPDRFSGHQFPNYSSELNVNALLLGDSALYLCASSYQTGIGNTIYFGEGSWLTVV.

The chain couples TRBV30 to TRBJ1-5; 8 bases match TRBD1. CDR3 size: 16 residues. V shed 2 bases and J 2 bases; nucleotides not matched to a gene: 8. The germline gives CDR1 GTSNPN, CDR2 SVGIG (reference sequence). This CDR3 is CAWSLYRGVGNQPQHF. In nucleotides, the CDR3 is TGTGCCTGGAGTCTTTACAGGGGGGTGGGCAATCAGCCCCAGCATTTT.

This chain connects TRBV27 to TRBJ2-4, with TRBD2 matching 8 bases. The CDR3 has 16 amino acids. Trimming took 3 bases from V and 3 from J; bases not matched to a gene: 7. CDR1 MNHEY and CDR2 SMNVEV come from the germline V gene (reference sequence). The DNA for the CDR3 is TGTGCCAGCAGTTTCTCCGGGGGGGGCTACAAAAACATTCAGTACTTC. This gives the protein CASSFSGGGYKNIQYF.

This chain links TRBV19 with TRBJ1-5, with D possibly being TRBD1 (6 bases). CDR1 and CDR2 (germline): LNHDA, SQIVND (reference sequence). The V end lost 6 bases, the J end lost 6 bases, and 12 bases lay between the germline ends. This CDR3 spans 13 amino acids. The CDR3 DNA reads TGTGCCAGTAGGATCACAGGGAGTCAGCCCCAGCATTTT. It specifies CASRITGSQPQHF.

The V and J genes are TRBV29-1 and TRBJ2-7, with D unclear. The CDR3 extends over 12 amino acids. Germline CDR1 SQVTM, CDR2 ANQGSEA. Trimming removed 1 base from V and 1 base from J, with 5 bases in between. The DNA for the CDR3 is TGCAGCGTTGAAGCACAGTCCTACGAGCAGTACTTC. Translation gives CSVEAQSYEQYF.

The V and J genes are TRBV4-1 and TRBJ2-1; 7 bases align to TRBD2. The CDR3 loop spans 17 amino acids. V shed 0 bases, J shed 5 bases, and the junction held 10 bases outside the gene matches. Per the germline V gene, CDR1 is MGHRA and CDR2 is YSYEKL. Written as DNA, the CDR3 is TGCGCCAGCAGCCAAGAGCCACAGCGGGAAAAAGACAATGAGCAGTTCTTC. Encoded protein: CASSQEPQREKDNEQFF.